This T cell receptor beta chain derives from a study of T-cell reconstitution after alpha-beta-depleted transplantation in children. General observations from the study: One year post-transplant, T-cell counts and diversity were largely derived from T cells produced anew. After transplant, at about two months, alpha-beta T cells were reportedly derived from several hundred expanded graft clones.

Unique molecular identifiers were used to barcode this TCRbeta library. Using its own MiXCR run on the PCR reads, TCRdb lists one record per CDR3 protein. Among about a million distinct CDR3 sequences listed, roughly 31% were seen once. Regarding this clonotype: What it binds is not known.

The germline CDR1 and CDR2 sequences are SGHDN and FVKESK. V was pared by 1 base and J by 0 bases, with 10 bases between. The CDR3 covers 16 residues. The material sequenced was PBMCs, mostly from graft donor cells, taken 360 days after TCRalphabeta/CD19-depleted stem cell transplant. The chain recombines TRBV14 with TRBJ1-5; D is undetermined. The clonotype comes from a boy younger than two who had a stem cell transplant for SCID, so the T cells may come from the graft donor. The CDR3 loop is CASSQGTVYSNQPQHF. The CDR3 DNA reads TGTGCCAGCAGCCAAGGGACGGTCTATAGCAATCAGCCCCAGCATTTT.